The TCR beta chain described here comes from a study of cytomegalovirus exposure and HLA in healthy donors. Study information: Genotyping showed around 81% of hundreds of donors falling in the Caucasian-associated ancestry cluster. Overall study findings and caveats: The likely explanation for a cluster of highly shared sequence variants was sequencing artifact.

With 6 bases clipped from V and 3 bases from J, the junction kept 10 bases outside the gene matches. Germline V gene sequence: CDR1 MGHRA, CDR2 YSYEKL. This CDR3 contains 16 residues. To note about this clone: What it binds is unknown.

This PCR relied on a set of 60 Vbeta primers and 13 Jbeta primers. TCRdb's copy holds only in-frame clones and misses some; the assay was immunoSEQ multiplex PCR. Among some 65,000 clones listed, 78% were seen once. This chain connects TRBV4-1 to TRBJ2-1; TRBD1 agrees at 8 bases. The source material was PBMCs. This receptor was identified in a girl aged 10 to 17 in good health and CMV-seropositive. The CDR3 DNA sequence: TGCGCCAGCAGGTCAGGGGGCCTCCGGAACTACAATGAGCAGTTCTTC. Translating it yields CASRSGGLRNYNEQFF.